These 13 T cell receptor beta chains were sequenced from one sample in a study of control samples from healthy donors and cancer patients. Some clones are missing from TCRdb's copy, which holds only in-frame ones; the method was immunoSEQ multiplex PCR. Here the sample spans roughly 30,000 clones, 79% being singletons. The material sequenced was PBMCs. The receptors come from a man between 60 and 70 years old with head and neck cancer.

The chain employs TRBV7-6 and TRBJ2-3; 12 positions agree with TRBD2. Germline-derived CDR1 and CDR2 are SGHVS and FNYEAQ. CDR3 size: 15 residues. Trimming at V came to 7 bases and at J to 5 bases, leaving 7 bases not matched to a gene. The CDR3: CASTLMTSGRDTQYF. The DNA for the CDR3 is TGTGCCAGCACCCTAATGACTAGCGGGAGAGATACGCAGTATTTT.

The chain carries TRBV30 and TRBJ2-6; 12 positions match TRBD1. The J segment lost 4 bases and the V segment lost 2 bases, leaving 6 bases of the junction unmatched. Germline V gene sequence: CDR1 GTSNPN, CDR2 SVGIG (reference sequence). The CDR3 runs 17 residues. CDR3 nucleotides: TGTGCCTGGAGTCCGGGACAGGGGGCGCGAGGGGCCAACGTCCTGACTTTC. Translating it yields CAWSPGQGARGANVLTF.

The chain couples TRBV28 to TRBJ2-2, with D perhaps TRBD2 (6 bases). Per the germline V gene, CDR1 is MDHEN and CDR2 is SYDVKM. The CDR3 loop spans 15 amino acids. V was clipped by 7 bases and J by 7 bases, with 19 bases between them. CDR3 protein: CASNPLAEAGGELFF. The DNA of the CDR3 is TGTGCCAGCAACCCCTTAGCGGAGGCGGGCGGGGAGCTGTTTTTT.

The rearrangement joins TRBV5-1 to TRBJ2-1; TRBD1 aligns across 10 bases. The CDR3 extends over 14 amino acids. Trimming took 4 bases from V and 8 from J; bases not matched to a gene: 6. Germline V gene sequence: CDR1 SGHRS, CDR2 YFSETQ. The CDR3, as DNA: TGCGCCAGCAGCCCTGACAGGGGGCACCATGAGCAGTTCTTC. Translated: CASSPDRGHHEQFF.

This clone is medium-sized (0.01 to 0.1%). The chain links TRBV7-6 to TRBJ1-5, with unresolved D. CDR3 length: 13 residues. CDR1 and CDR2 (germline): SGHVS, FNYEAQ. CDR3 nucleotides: TGTTCCTCGTCGGCACAGCGCAATCAGCCCCAGCATTTT. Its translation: CSSSAQRNQPQHF.

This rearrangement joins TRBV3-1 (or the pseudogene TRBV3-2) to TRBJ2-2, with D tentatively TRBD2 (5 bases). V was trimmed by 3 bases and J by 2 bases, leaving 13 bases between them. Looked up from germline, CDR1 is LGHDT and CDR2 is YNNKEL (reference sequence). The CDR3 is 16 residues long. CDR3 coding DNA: TGTGCCAGCAGCCACCTAATGGGGAGCAACACCGGGGAGCTGTTTTTT. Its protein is CASSHLMGSNTGELFF.

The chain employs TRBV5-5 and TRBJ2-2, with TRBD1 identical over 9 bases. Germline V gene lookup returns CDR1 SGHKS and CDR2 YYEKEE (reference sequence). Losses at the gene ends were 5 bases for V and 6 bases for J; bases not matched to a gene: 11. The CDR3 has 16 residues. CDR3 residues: CASSLTGTGFPGELFF. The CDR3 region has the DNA TGTGCCAGCAGTTTAACCGGGACAGGGTTCCCCGGGGAGCTGTTTTTT.

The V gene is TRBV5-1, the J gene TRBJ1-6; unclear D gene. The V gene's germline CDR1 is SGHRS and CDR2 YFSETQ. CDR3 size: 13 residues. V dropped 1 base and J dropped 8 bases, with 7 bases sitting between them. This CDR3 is CASSLLLDSPLHF. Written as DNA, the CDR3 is TGCGCCAGCAGCTTGCTTCTTGATTCACCCCTCCACTTT.

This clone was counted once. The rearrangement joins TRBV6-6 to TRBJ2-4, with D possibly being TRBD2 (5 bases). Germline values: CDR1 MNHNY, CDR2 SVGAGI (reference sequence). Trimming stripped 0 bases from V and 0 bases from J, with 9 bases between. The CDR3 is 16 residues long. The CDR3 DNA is TGTGCCAGCAGTTACTCGGGAGCCGAAGCCAAAAACATTCAGTACTTC. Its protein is CASSYSGAEAKNIQYF.

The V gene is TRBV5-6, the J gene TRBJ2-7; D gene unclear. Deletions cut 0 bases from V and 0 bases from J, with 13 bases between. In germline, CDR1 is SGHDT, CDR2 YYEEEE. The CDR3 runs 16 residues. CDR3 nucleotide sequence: TGTGCCAGCAGCTTGGGATTTCAGGCCATCTCCTACGAGCAGTACTTC. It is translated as CASSLGFQAISYEQYF.

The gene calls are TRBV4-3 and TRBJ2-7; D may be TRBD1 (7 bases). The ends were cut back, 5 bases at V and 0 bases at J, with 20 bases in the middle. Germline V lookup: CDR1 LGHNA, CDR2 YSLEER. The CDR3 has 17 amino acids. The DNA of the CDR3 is TGCGCCAGCAGCAAAGGCCCCGGGGGACAGAGCTCCTACGAGCAGTACTTC. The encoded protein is CASSKGPGGQSSYEQYF.

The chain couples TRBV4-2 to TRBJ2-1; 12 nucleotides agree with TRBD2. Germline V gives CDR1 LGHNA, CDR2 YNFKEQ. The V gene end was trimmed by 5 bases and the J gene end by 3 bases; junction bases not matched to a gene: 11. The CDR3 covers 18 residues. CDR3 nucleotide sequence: TGTGCCAGCAGCACGCGACTAGCGGGGGTTCCAGACTACAATGAGCAGTTCTTC. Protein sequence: CASSTRLAGVPDYNEQFF.

The CDR3 is CASTPGQWSDEQYF. CDR3 DNA: TGCGCCAGCACTCCGGGACAGTGGTCGGACGAGCAGTACTTC. The chain joins TRBV5-1 to TRBJ2-7; 7 positions agree with TRBD1. This CDR3 is built from 14 residues. The germline V gene encodes CDR1 SGHRS and CDR2 YFSETQ. V dropped 6 bases and J dropped 5; count of bases not matched to a gene: 11.